The 16 T cell receptor beta chains presented below share a single source sample, sequenced in a study of blood T cells in healthy people across ages. With a J-beta primer mix and a sample-barcoded 5' primer, a second PCR ran about 6 to 11 cycles. TCRdb reanalysed the 5' RACE reads using MiXCR and keeps one entry per CDR3 protein. The data show hundreds of thousands of distinct CDR3 sequences, around two thirds seen once. The source material was blood. The receptors were gathered from a man younger than 40 in good health.

The sample holds many counts of this clonotype. The CDR3 reads CASSQRLAGGQETQYF. The CDR3 DNA reads TGCGCCAGCAGCCAGCGACTAGCGGGGGGGCAAGAGACCCAGTACTTC. This chain links TRBV4-1 with TRBJ2-5, with TRBD2 matching over 14 bases. The CDR3 runs 16 residues. V shed 3 bases and J 2 bases; nucleotides not matched to a gene: 2. Germline V gene lookup returns CDR1 MGHRA and CDR2 YSYEKL.

The chain recombines TRBV9 with TRBJ2-7; D is perhaps TRBD2 (5 bases). The V end lost 0 bases, the J end lost 1 base, and 11 bases lay between the germline ends. CDR1 is SGDLS, CDR2 YYNGEE, per germline. The CDR3 consists of 15 residues. CDR3 sequence: CASSVAIGGSYEQYF. For the CDR3, the DNA is TGTGCCAGCAGCGTAGCCATCGGCGGGTCCTACGAGCAGTACTTC.

This clonotype was seen more than once but under ten times. V is TRBV27 and J is TRBJ2-5; possibly TRBD2 for D (6 bases). Germline V lookup: CDR1 MNHEY, CDR2 SMNVEV (reference sequence). Deletions cut 3 bases from V and 11 bases from J, with 19 bases between. CDR3 length: 14 amino acids. CDR3 DNA sequence: TGTGCCAGCAGTTTTGGGCGGGGCTACAATGAGCAGTACTTC. This codes for CASSFGRGYNEQYF.

The chain couples TRBV10-3 to TRBJ2-7, with D perhaps matching TRBD1 (6 bases). The CDR3 spans 12 residues. Germline lookup yields CDR1 ENHRY and CDR2 SYGVKD. Between the trimmed V and J ends, which lost 3 bases and 5 bases, there was a span of 8 bases. CDR3 region: CAISDRDNEQYF. CDR3 in DNA: TGTGCCATCAGTGACAGGGACAACGAGCAGTACTTC.

CDR3 coding DNA: TGTGCCAGCAGTTTAGGGGGAGCTGGCTACACCTTC. As protein: CASSLGGAGYTF. The chain employs TRBV12-3 or TRBV12-4 and TRBJ1-2; D is uncertain. V shed 1 base and J shed 7 bases, with 7 bases lying between them. The CDR3 is made up of 12 amino acids.

The chain is built from TRBV20-1 and TRBJ2-3; D possibly corresponds to TRBD2 (5 bases). Between the trimmed V and J ends, which lost 8 bases and 5 bases, there was a span of 11 bases. Germline CDR1 is DFQATT and CDR2 is SNEGSKA (reference sequence). CDR3 length: 11 amino acids. CDR3 DNA: TGCAGTCTCGGGAACGGAGATACGCAGTATTTT. This codes for CSLGNGDTQYF.

The genes are TRBV5-1 and TRBJ2-4; tentatively, D is TRBD2 (5 bases). The end of the DNA aligns better with TRBJ2-7, so the J call may be wrong. The V gene's germline CDR1 is SGHRS and CDR2 YFSETQ. CDR3 length equals 14 residues. CDR3 residues: CASSLDVGVYEQYF. In nucleotides, the CDR3 is TGCGCCAGCAGCTTGGATGTCGGGGTCTACGAGCAGTACTTC.

This chain connects TRBV6-5 to TRBJ2-1; D perhaps matches TRBD2 (6 bases). V lost 4 bases and J lost 12, with 10 bases in between. This CDR3 comprises 11 residues. The germline CDR1 and CDR2 sequences are MNHEY and SVGAGI. As DNA, the CDR3 is TGTGCCAGCAGTTCGGCTAGCGTGCAGTTCTTC. Amino acids: CASSSASVQFF.

The CDR3 reads CASSQDQGLGNEQFF. The CDR3 nucleotides read TGTGCCAGCAGCCAAGATCAGGGACTGGGCAATGAGCAGTTCTTC. The chain employs TRBV4-2 and TRBJ2-1; D is perhaps TRBD2 (6 bases). V lost 0 bases and J lost 6, with 12 bases in between. The CDR3 has 15 amino acids. CDR1 LGHNA and CDR2 YNFKEQ come from the germline V gene.

This clonotype has only a few counts. The V call is TRBV5-1, the J call TRBJ2-1, with D maybe TRBD2 (5 bases). The CDR3 is 15 residues long. Trimming removed 0 bases at V and 9 bases at J, with 16 bases between. CDR1 and CDR2 from the germline V gene are SGHRS and YFSETQ. CDR3 in DNA: TGCGCCAGCAGCTTGGGTTCCCAATTGGAGGCTGAGCAGTTCTTC. Translating it yields CASSLGSQLEAEQFF.

CDR3 DNA sequence: TGTGCCAGCAGCTCGGCGAGGCGGGGGGGCGCAGATACGCAGTATTTT. The encoded protein is CASSSARRGGADTQYF. The gene calls are TRBV5-6 and TRBJ2-3; TRBD2 matches at 9 bases. After removal of 3 bases from V and 4 bases from J, the junction contained 9 bases not matched to a gene. This CDR3 is built from 16 residues. The germline V gene encodes CDR1 SGHDT and CDR2 YYEEEE.

The chain uses TRBV9 and TRBJ2-7; D possibly corresponds to TRBD1 (6 bases). CDR1 SGDLS and CDR2 YYNGEE come from the germline V gene. The CDR3 covers 16 residues. V was clipped by 4 bases and J by 3 bases, with 20 bases between them. CDR3 nucleotide sequence: TGTGCCAGCAGCCCCTCCCCCGGGACAAGACTCTACGAGCAGTACTTC. This encodes CASSPSPGTRLYEQYF.

The CDR3 loop reads CASSTTGGGYTF. In DNA form, the CDR3 reads TGCGCCAGCAGCACCACAGGGGGCGGCTACACCTTC. V usage is TRBV5-1 and J usage is TRBJ1-2, with TRBD1 matching over 9 bases. The V gene end was trimmed by 4 bases and the J gene end by 8 bases; junction bases not matched to a gene: 3. Germline loops: CDR1 SGHRS, CDR2 YFSETQ. This CDR3 spans 12 amino acids. Filled out from reference TRBV5-1 and TRBJ1-2, the complete variable domain reads KAGVTQTPRYLIKTRGQQVTLSCSPISGHRSVSWYQQTPGQGLQFLFEYFSETQRNKGNFPGRFSGRQFSNSRSEMNVSTLELGDSALYLCASSTTGGGYTFGSGTRLTVV.

This rearrangement joins TRBV2 to TRBJ1-1; D call uncertain. The CDR3 is 13 amino acids. The V end was cut by 8 bases, the J end by 1 base, with 11 bases between. CDR1 SNHLY and CDR2 FYNNEI come from the germline V gene. CDR3 sequence reads: CASRKRQNTEAFF. The CDR3 nucleotides read TGTGCCAGCCGTAAGAGGCAGAACACTGAAGCTTTCTTT.

This clonotype appeared once. J is TRBJ2-3 and V is TRBV9; 10 bases are shared with TRBD2. Germline loops: CDR1 SGDLS, CDR2 YYNGEE. J lost 3 bases, V lost 0 bases, and 7 bases had no gene match. This CDR3 has 17 amino acids. The chain's CDR3 is CASSVGPAGGPTDTQYF. The CDR3 region has the DNA TGTGCCAGCAGCGTAGGACCAGCGGGGGGGCCGACAGATACGCAGTATTTT.

This clonotype turned up a few times. This chain links TRBV4-3 with TRBJ1-1; D is perhaps TRBD1 (5 bases). Trimming cost V 3 bases and J 5 bases, with 16 bases left between them. This CDR3 is 15 amino acids long. Germline loops: CDR1 LGHNA, CDR2 YSLEER. The CDR3 DNA reads TGCGCCAGCAGCCAGGGGACCGCGTGGGGAACTGAAGCTTTCTTT. Encoded protein: CASSQGTAWGTEAFF.